This T cell receptor beta chain was captured by sequencing in a study of T cell clusters in autoimmune cytopenias. Multiplex touch-down PCR amplified TRB using TRB-A and TRB-B pools in one tube. After re-calling the multiplex PCR reads, TCRdb lists one entry per CDR3 protein, DNA absent. Its listing shows about 14,000 distinct CDR3 sequences. Its frequency marks this clonotype as medium-sized. Its antigen is still unknown. Points from the study as a whole: Healthy donors had 2.5 to 3-fold more exclusive TRB clusters than active autoimmune hepatitis patients.

Each sample's input was roughly 250 ng genomic DNA, 30,000 to 45,000 genome equivalents. CDR1 SGHAT and CDR2 FQDESV come from the germline V gene (reference sequence). The CDR3 consists of 12 residues. These sequences were also reported in another study, on T cell repertoires in aging, cancer and after chemotherapy. That paper notes: Donors were grouped into six age bands spanning 30 or younger through 70 or older.

The J gene is TRBJ1-5, the V gene TRBV11-1. The clonotype was recovered from a human donor in good health. The sequenced sample was peripheral blood. The CDR3 region is CASSLVNQPQHF.